The rows below give T cell receptor beta chains drawn from one sample of a study of T cells after yellow fever vaccination. MiXCR, applied by TCRdb to the 5' RACE reads, yields one record per CDR3 protein. The sample contains approximately 550,000 distinct CDR3 sequences, 13% of which appear only once. The sample here was PBMCs, taken on the day of the yellow fever booster vaccination. These receptors came from a young man who received the YFV17D yellow fever vaccine. Both conserved end residues are part of each CDR3. Each record gives: V gene, J gene, D gene, clone size, CDR3 DNA, CDR3 protein. D genes are given only for firm matches. Clone size is stated in some rows and not others, as once, few, many or a class when expanded.

>TRBV14|TRBJ2-5|-|few
TGTGCCAGCAGCGGCAGGGGAATATACCAAGAGACCCAGTACTTC
CASSGRGIYQETQYF
>TRBV20-1|TRBJ2-2|-|many
TGCAGTGCTAGCGGGAGTAACACCGGGGAGCTGTTTTTT
CSASGSNTGELFF
>TRBV27|TRBJ1-2|-|few
TGTGCCAGCGGATCCTCAGCGTACTATGGCTACACCTTC
CASGSSAYYGYTF
>TRBV5-1|TRBJ2-3|-|many
TGCGCCAGCAGCTTGGGGGGGAAACGCACAGATACGCAGTATTTT
CASSLGGKRTDTQYF
>TRBV15|TRBJ2-1|-|-
TGTGCCACCAGCAGAGATAAAGGGGGGACCTCCTACAATGAGCAGTTCTTC
CATSRDKGGTSYNEQFF
>TRBV4-3|TRBJ1-1|-|-
TGCGCCAGCAGCCAAGACAGGGACGGGGGCACTGAAGCTTTCTTT
CASSQDRDGGTEAFF
>TRBV6-1|TRBJ2-3|TRBD2|few
TGTGCCAGCAGCAAGGGACTAGCGGAACACACAGATACGCAGTATTTT
CASSKGLAEHTDTQYF
>TRBV6-2/TRBV6-3|TRBJ2-3|TRBD2|-
TGTGCCAGCAGCTCCGGGACTAGCGGACTTAGCACAGATACGCAGTATTTT
CASSSGTSGLSTDTQYF
>TRBV15|TRBJ2-5|TRBD1|-
TGTGCCACCAGCAGAGGACCCCTGGCGAGCACAGGGGGCGAGACCCAGTACTTC
CATSRGPLASTGGETQYF
>TRBV7-9|TRBJ2-1|-|-
TGTGCCAGCAGCGGGGGCAAGGACCCAGATGAGCAGTTCTTC
CASSGGKDPDEQFF
>TRBV6-2/TRBV6-3|TRBJ1-5|-|many
TGTGCCAGCAGGATGGACGGAAATAGCAATCAGCCCCAGCATTTT
CASRMDGNSNQPQHF
>TRBV12-3/TRBV12-4|TRBJ2-3|-|few
TGTGCCAGCAGTCAACTGTTGGGCCCCCGGGGGTCAGATACGCAGTATTTT
CASSQLLGPRGSDTQYF
>TRBV9|TRBJ2-1|-|-
TGTGCCAGCAGCGTGACTAGTGGGGCCAATGAGCAGTTCTTC
CASSVTSGANEQFF
>TRBV5-8|TRBJ2-1|-|-
TGTGCCAGCAGCAGAATTTACAATGAGCAGTTCTTC
CASSRIYNEQFF
>TRBV12-3/TRBV12-4|TRBJ2-5|-|-
TGTGCCAGCAGTTTAAAGCTAGCTGCAACGGAGACCCAGTACTTC
CASSLKLAATETQYF
>TRBV2|TRBJ2-2|-|-
TGTGCCATCTGTTTCCGTGGCCAGCTTACCTCTCGCACCGGGGAGCTGTTTTTT
CAICFRGQLTSRTGELFF
>TRBV3-1|TRBJ1-1|-|few
TGTGCCAGCAGAGAGAGGGGAGCTCTACCTTTCTTT
CASRERGALPFF
>TRBV2|TRBJ1-2|-|-
TGTGCCAGCCAGACCGGGCCGAGGGATATACATGGCTACACCTTC
CASQTGPRDIHGYTF
>TRBV7-8|TRBJ1-1|-|few
TGTGCCAGCAGCTTAGCACCGAGTCCGAGCATGAACACTGAAGCTTTCTTT
CASSLAPSPSMNTEAFF
>TRBV7-2|TRBJ2-7|-|-
TGTGCCAGCGAGGTAGGCCTCTACGAGCAGTACTTC
CASEVGLYEQYF
>TRBV9|TRBJ2-3|-|few
TGTGCCAGCAGCGGGGGGCGGATCCCCCCGCAGGATACGCAGTATTTT
CASSGGRIPPQDTQYF
>TRBV12-3/TRBV12-4|TRBJ2-7|-|many
TGTGCCAGCAGTTCCAAGGACCGAAAAAAGTACGAGCAGTACTTC
CASSSKDRKKYEQYF
>TRBV10-3|TRBJ2-5|-|few
TGTGCCATCGGTGCGGACCAAGAGACCCAGTACTTC
CAIGADQETQYF
>TRBV19|TRBJ2-3|TRBD1|-
TGTGCCAGTAGGAGACAGGGGTTCGGAGATACGCAGTATTTT
CASRRQGFGDTQYF
>TRBV6-5|TRBJ2-2|-|many
TGTGCCAGCAGTTACTCGGGCGGGGAGCTGTTTTTT
CASSYSGGELFF
>TRBV7-9|TRBJ2-1|-|few
TGTGCCAGCAGCTTCTCGACTCCTTTCAATGAGCAGTTCTTC
CASSFSTPFNEQFF
>TRBV7-2|TRBJ2-7|-|-
TGTGCCAGCAGCCACCGGGCCCCTTCCTACGAGCAGTACTTC
CASSHRAPSYEQYF
>TRBV5-1|TRBJ2-1|TRBD2|many
TGCGCCAGCAGCCCAAGGACTAGCGGATTCTACAATGAGCAGTTCTTC
CASSPRTSGFYNEQFF
>TRBV5-1|TRBJ2-7|-|-
TGCGCCAGCAGCTCCGGATGGGACGAGCAGTACTTC
CASSSGWDEQYF
>TRBV5-8|TRBJ2-7|TRBD2|few
TGTGCCAGCAGCTTTTCATCCTCTAGCGGGAGCTCCTACGAGCAGTACTTC
CASSFSSSSGSSYEQYF
>TRBV15|TRBJ2-5|TRBD1|many
TGTGCCACCAGCGGACCGGGACAGGGAGAAAAAGAGACCCAGTACTTC
CATSGPGQGEKETQYF
>TRBV27|TRBJ2-3|-|few
TGTGCCAGCAAAGGGGGGTGGGGTATACACACTGGAGATACGCAGTATTTT
CASKGGWGIHTGDTQYF
>TRBV14|TRBJ2-3|-|few
TGTGCCAGCAGCCAAGAACCGGGATTTAGCGCAGATACGCAGTATTTT
CASSQEPGFSADTQYF
>TRBV6-4|TRBJ2-7|-|-
TGTGCCAGCACAGGGACGACGGCTCTGTACGAGCAGTACTTC
CASTGTTALYEQYF
>TRBV7-3|TRBJ2-1|-|-
TGTGCCAGCAGCCCTACTAGCTACACCTACAATGAGCTGTTCTTC
CASSPTSYTYNELFF
>TRBV11-2|TRBJ2-3|-|-
TGTGCCAGCAGCTTAAGGGAGGGGGGAGCTGGTACAGATACGCAGTATTTT
CASSLREGGAGTDTQYF
>TRBV24-1|TRBJ2-1|TRBD1|-
TGTGCCACCAGTGATGGGACAGGACAATACAATGAGCAGTTCTTC
CATSDGTGQYNEQFF
>TRBV14|TRBJ2-1|-|-
TGTGCCAGCAGCCAGTCGGTCGCGGGTGAGCAGTTCTTC
CASSQSVAGEQFF
>TRBV12-3/TRBV12-4|TRBJ1-2|-|few
TGTGCCAGCAGTTTATTCATTATGGGTGGGACCTCTTATGGCTACACCTTC
CASSLFIMGGTSYGYTF
>TRBV23-1|TRBJ2-4|-|few
TGCGCCAGCAGTCCACTTGTCGGGTACATTCAGTACTTC
CASSPLVGYIQYF
>TRBV9|TRBJ2-2|TRBD1|-
TGTGCCAGCAGCGTAGCGGTTCCACCGGGACAGGGTCTCGGGGAGCTGTTTTTT
CASSVAVPPGQGLGELFF
>TRBV20-1|TRBJ2-1|-|-
TGCAGTGCTCGTGGGCGCCCTACCGTCAATGAGCAGTTCTTC
CSARGRPTVNEQFF
>TRBV25-1|TRBJ2-3|TRBD1|few
TGTGCCAGCAGTGAATCGGACAGGGGAGATACGCAGTATTTT
CASSESDRGDTQYF
>TRBV20-1|TRBJ2-7|-|-
TGCAGTGTTCCTTCGACTACAACCTACGAGCAGTACTTC
CSVPSTTTYEQYF
>TRBV18|TRBJ2-7|-|-
TGTGCCAGCTCACCACCCGGCGGGAAAACCTACGAGCAGTACTTC
CASSPPGGKTYEQYF
>TRBV20-1|TRBJ1-6|-|many
TGCAGTGCTAGAGACACCGGCAGGGGCGGAAATTCACCCCTCCACTTT
CSARDTGRGGNSPLHF
>TRBV5-1|TRBJ2-1|TRBD2|-
TGCGCCAGCAGCTTGGCGGGACTAGCGGGCCTGGTGGATGAGCAGTTCTTC
CASSLAGLAGLVDEQFF
>TRBV18|TRBJ1-1|-|-
TGTGCCAGCTCACTTACCAGTGACATGAACACTGAAGCTTTCTTT
CASSLTSDMNTEAFF